The clone carrying this T cell receptor (beta chain) was observed a single time. This record comes from a study of technical replicates of blood from several donors. Losses at the gene ends were 5 bases for V and 0 bases for J; bases not matched to a gene: 3. Germline V gene sequence: CDR1 LGHNA, CDR2 YNFKEQ. The CDR3 contains 15 residues. The data were produced by immunoSEQ multiplex PCR, yet TCRdb's version contains in-frame clones alone and is incomplete. The sample yields some 79,000 clones, approximately 94% seen once. The genes are TRBV4-2 and TRBJ2-7, with 11 bases matching TRBD2. The sample comprised T cells isolated from PBMCs. The TCR comes from a human donor in good health. In nucleotides, the CDR3 is TGTGCCAGCAGCAGGGGGACTAGCGGCTCCTACGAGCAGTACTTC. This codes for CASSRGTSGSYEQYF.